This T cell receptor (beta chain) was retrieved from a study of beta chain features in type 1 diabetes (dated by TCRdb to the late 2010s). Background on the whole study: Mean age, gender distribution, total cell number and subset yield were not different between patients and healthy donors. A total of some 110 million sorted cells were examined across all samples, and the number of cells per subset was strongly correlated with RNA yield. The study compared the TCRB repertoires of sorted circulating CD4+ T cell subsets in recently diagnosed type 1 diabetes patients with those in matched healthy donors. Regulatory and stem cell-like memory subsets were isolated from only 8 patients and about eight healthy donors, whereas naive and central memory subsets came from all 30 or so donors.

All of the isolated RNA was reverse transcribed with the High Capacity cDNA Reverse Transcription Kit, so expressed TCRB transcripts were sequenced. Naive, central memory and regulatory T cell samples underwent deep immunoSEQ sequencing, averaging around 3.6 million total reads per sample. Sorted cells were lysed in RLT buffer, and RNA was extracted using DNase-treated RNeasy Micro or Mini kits according to cell number. Each cell subset was processed on its own to prevent cross-contamination, while patient and healthy donor samples were processed together. Using the immunoSEQ multiplex PCR, TCRB sequences were amplified from cDNA into 87-bp fragments spanning the CDR3 region. Sequencing of the amplicons was performed on the Illumina HiSeq platform. As for how the authors treated the data: PCR bias was computationally corrected using synthetic template baselines, reads within Hamming distance 2 were collapsed, and singletons that could not be merged were discarded. Reads were aligned against IMGT so that V, D and J genes, CDR3 length and insertions or deletions at six rearrangement sites could be assigned. Within each subset, clonotype counts were normalized to sorted cell number, after which true diversity and Gini coefficients were computed with the tcR R package. Repertoire sharing was quantified using the overlap coefficient calculated on TCRB nucleotide sequences. Out-of-frame TCRB sequences from naive cells were analyzed as a proxy for the pre-selection repertoire. TCRdb re-hosts the immuneACCESS table, in-frame sequences only. Its copies lack some clones; in the studies checked, an unresolved V gene accounts for under half of them, and the cause for the rest is not known. The V and J calls and clone size are taken from that table; D and trimming were inferred from the DNA. The table for this sample lists hundreds of thousands of clones; around 15% of them were counted only once. 0.03% to 0.04% of the sample goes to the ten largest clones.

The research as a whole found: Naive, central memory and regulatory TCRB repertoires appeared to be more similar among patients than among healthy donors. Patients with type 1 diabetes made fewer insertions and deleted more nucleotides at VDJ recombination sites, implying thymic rearrangement abnormalities. HLA sub-analyses involved small numbers of individuals, so any influence of HLA type on TCRB rearrangement remained unresolved. PCR may preferentially amplify shorter templates, but because patient and control samples were amplified and corrected together, any resulting skew would affect both groups equally. Type 1 diabetes patients showed a moderate but significant shortening of TCRB CDR3 length in all four CD4+ subsets. Because cDNA rather than genomic DNA was sequenced, highly expressing activated cells could have been over-represented, although no difference in activation and CD3 levels was found between groups.

For this clone: Its antigen is unknown. Within one base of it there is no much larger clone, and no base qualities were kept.

The CDR3 spans 15 residues, from the cysteine through the phenylalanine. CDR3 DNA is the only sequence kept; it has 45 bases, read in frame from the first base. From a lookup of the germline V gene (reference sequence), CDR1 and CDR2 are MNHEY and SMNVEV. V loses 2 bases, J loses 3 bases, and the germline ends lie 13 bases apart. A single peripheral blood draw of about 116 mL on average was collected from each donor into heparinised tubes. A BD FACSAria II was used to sort naive, central memory, regulatory and stem cell-like memory CD4+ T cells with a panel that included CD45RO, CCR7, CD25, CD127, CD95 and CD27. All sorted populations exceeded 98% purity. Right away, PBMCs were isolated by Lymphoprep density gradient centrifugation and were stained directly, with no culture step. So that batch effects would be minimized, each experiment stained and sorted samples in pairs, pairing one healthy donor with one patient.

The origin of this receptor is a man aged 18 to 30 with type 1 diabetes. The sequenced sample consisted of naive CD4+ T cells from blood. This specimen's cell subset or site label, per the study, means: true naive CD4+ T cells. This receptor chain uses TRBV27 and TRBJ2-5; a tentative D match to TRBD2 spans 5 bases. The CDR3 has the sequence CASSLPGSPKETQYF. The DNA reads TGTGCCAGCAGTTTACCGGGATCCCCAAAAGAGACCCAGTACTTC.